This TCR beta chain is from a study of blood T cell repertoires in COVID-19. Study information: Sites across the United States, Italy and Spain contributed samples from acute and convalescent COVID-19.

This CDR3 spans 13 amino acids. The V end lost 2 bases, the J end lost 4 bases, and 9 bases lay between the germline ends. The germline V gene encodes CDR1 MNHEY and CDR2 SVGAGI. In the original analysis: Cell counts per sample came from amplifying reference gene primers. Sequencing used immunoSEQ multiplex PCR; TCRdb keeps in-frame clones, though not all of them. That table gives V, J and clone size, and the DNA gave D and trimming. The sample yields fewer than 65,000 clones, 70% to 90% seen once. The rearrangement uses TRBV6-5 and TRBJ2-7, with D possibly TRBD1 on 6 matching bases. This receptor was identified in a woman over 75 with acute or convalescent COVID-19. Material for sequencing was peripheral blood. The CDR3 nucleotides read TGTGCCAGCAGTTACCTAACAGGGTACGAGCAGTACTTC. This encodes CASSYLTGYEQYF.